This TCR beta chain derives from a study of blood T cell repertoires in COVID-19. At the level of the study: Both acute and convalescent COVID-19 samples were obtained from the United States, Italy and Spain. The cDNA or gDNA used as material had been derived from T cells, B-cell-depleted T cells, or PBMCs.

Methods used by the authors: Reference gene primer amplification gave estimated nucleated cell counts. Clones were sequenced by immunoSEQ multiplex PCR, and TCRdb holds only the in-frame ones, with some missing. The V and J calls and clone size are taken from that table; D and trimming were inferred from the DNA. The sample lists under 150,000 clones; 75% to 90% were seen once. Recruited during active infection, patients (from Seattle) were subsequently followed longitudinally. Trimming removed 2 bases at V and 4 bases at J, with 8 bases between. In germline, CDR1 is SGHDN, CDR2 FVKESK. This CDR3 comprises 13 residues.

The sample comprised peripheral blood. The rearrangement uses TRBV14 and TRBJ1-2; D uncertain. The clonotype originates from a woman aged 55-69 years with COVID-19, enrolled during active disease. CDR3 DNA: TGTGCCAGCAGCCAAACTGACTCCTATGGCTACACCTTC. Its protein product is CASSQTDSYGYTF.